Listed below are T cell receptor beta chains from one sample, sequenced in a study of blood T cell repertoires in COVID-19. Generated by immunoSEQ multiplex PCR, the TCRdb table keeps only in-frame clones and is missing some. The sample lists about 270,000 clones, around four fifths occurring once. Sequencing input: peripheral blood. Source of these receptors: a man at least 80 years old with acute or convalescent COVID-19. The conserved cysteine and the conserved F or W are not part of the CDR3 here.

v_gene	len	j_gene	CDR3aa
TRBV4-1	14	TRBJ2-2	ASSQTDRGYTGELF
TRBV28	13	TRBJ2-3	ASSLAGSYTDTQY
TRBV2	15	TRBJ1-6	ACLPRRISSYNSPLH
TRBV4-1	15	TRBJ1-5	ASSQDVAGQGVQPQH
TRBV11-1	14	TRBJ2-7	ASSLSSGGGSYEQY
TRBV5-4	11	TRBJ2-1	ASSLGANNEQF
TRBV18	13	TRBJ2-3	ASSPGTTSTDTQY
TRBV13	15	TRBJ2-5	ASTIRSAGQWEETQY
TRBV5-8	13	TRBJ2-7	ASSRDRASSYEQY
TRBV6-6	14	TRBJ2-1	ASSYSASGGYNEQF
TRBV7-2	13	TRBJ2-3	ASSYTGVGTDTQY
TRBV9	12	TRBJ1-6	ASSVAQYNSPLH
TRBV7-9	13	TRBJ2-7	ASSLDTGGSYEQY
TRBV11-2	13	TRBJ2-5	ASSLGLARKETQY
TRBV10-3	11	TRBJ1-6	AISAGNNSPLH
TRBV19	11	TRBJ1-5	AARDSRNQPQH
TRBV5-1	14	TRBJ1-4	ASSSGQGASSEKLF
TRBV27	14	TRBJ2-4	ASSWSTGVAKNIQY
TRBV19	12	TRBJ1-1	ASSSTPGQGEAF
TRBV30	12	TRBJ2-7	AWSVGQGANEQY
TRBV11-2	13	TRBJ2-3	ASSSGGRSTDTQY
TRBV19	12	TRBJ2-1	ASSVGRGINEQF
TRBV6-5	13	TRBJ2-3	ASRGTSGYTDTQY
TRBV19	13	TRBJ2-3	ASSLDRGRGDTQY
TRBV29-1	10	TRBJ2-2	SGQGYGGELF
TRBV18	13	TRBJ2-3	ASSGLLAITDTQY
TRBV18	14	TRBJ2-1	ASSTRRDRGYNEQF
TRBV9	12	TRBJ2-7	ASTPDREPYEQY
TRBV18	11	TRBJ2-7	ASSPGFRGEQY
TRBV19	12	TRBJ2-1	ASSIVGHHNEQF